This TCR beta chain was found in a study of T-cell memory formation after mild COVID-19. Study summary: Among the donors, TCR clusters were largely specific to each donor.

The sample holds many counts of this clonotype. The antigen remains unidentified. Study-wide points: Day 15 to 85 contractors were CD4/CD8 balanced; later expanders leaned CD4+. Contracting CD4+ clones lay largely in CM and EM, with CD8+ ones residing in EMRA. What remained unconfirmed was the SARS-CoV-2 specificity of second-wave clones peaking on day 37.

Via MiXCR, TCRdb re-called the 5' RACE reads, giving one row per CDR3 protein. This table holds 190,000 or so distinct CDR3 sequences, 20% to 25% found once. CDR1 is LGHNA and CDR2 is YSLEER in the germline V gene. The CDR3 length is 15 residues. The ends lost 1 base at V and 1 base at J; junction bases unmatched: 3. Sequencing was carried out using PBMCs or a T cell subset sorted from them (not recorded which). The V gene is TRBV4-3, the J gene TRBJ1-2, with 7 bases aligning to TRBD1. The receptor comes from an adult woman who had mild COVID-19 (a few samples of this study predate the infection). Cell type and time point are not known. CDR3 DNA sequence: TGCGCCAGCAGCCAAGGACAGGGAAGTAACTATGGCTACACCTTC. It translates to CASSQGQGSNYGYTF.